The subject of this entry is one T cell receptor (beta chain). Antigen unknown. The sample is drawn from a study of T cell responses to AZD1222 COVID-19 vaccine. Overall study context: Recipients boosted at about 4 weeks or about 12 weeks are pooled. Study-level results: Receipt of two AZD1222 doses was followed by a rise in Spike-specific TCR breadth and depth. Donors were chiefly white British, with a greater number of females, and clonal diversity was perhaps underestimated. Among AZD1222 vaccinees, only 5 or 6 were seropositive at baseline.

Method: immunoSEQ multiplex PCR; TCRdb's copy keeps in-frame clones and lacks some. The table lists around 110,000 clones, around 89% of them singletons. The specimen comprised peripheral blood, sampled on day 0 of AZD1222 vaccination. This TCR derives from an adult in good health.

CDR3 sequence (DNA): TGTGCCAGCACAACAGGGTTCGGTTACGAGCAGTACTTC. Translation: CASTTGFGYEQYF. The chain uses TRBV28 and TRBJ2-7; TRBD1 is a possible D gene (6 bases). Germline lookup yields CDR1 MDHEN and CDR2 SYDVKM. V gave up 7 bases and J gave up 4 bases, with 14 bases separating them. The CDR3 contains 13 residues. Full variable domain (rest looked up from reference TRBV28 and TRBJ2-7): DVKVTQSSRYLVKRTGEKVFLECVQDMDHENMFWYRQDPGLGLRLIYFSYDVKMKEKGDIPEGYSVSREKKERFSLILESASTNQTSMYLCASTTGFGYEQYFGPGTRLTVT.